A single TCR beta chain is shown here with its context. No antigen is known for it. The sample holds no much larger clone one base away, and base qualities are not on file. TCRbeta CDR3 regions were amplified from genomic DNA by means of the immunoSEQ Assay, a bias-controlled multiplex PCR. The study's processing was this. The number of nucleated cells in each sample was estimated from the amplification of reference gene primers within the assay. To quantify the absolute abundance of each unique TCRbeta CDR3 rearrangement, sequence reads were collapsed and filtered. For each sample, productive Simpson clonality was calculated as the square root of Simpson's diversity index over productive rearrangements. This is the immuneACCESS table as TCRdb keeps it, with only in-frame sequences that have V and J called. A part of the clones is gone; compared with another copy, unresolved V genes explain less than half, and the rest is unexplained. D and trimming come from the DNA, and the V and J calls and clone size come from that table. The sample profile shows around 200,000 clones; 83% of them were found once. The ten most abundant clones make up about 8.1% of the sample.

Collaborating institutions collected whole blood in K2EDTA tubes following their own protocols. For TCRbeta analysis, collaborators shipped samples in one of three forms: frozen whole blood, isolated PBMCs, or DNA extracted from either of those sample types. The CDR3 covers 15 residues, taking in both the cysteine and the phenylalanine. Only the CDR3 region is kept as DNA, spanning 45 bases read in frame from base 1. CDR1 and CDR2, per the germline V gene, are KGHDR and SFDVKD. V is pared back by 0 bases and J by 4 bases, with 10 bases lying between the germline termini. The source of the sample is a study of blood T cell repertoires in COVID-19 (dated by TCRdb to about 2020). With regard to the full study: Collaborator samples came from the United States, Italy and Spain and covered acute and convalescent phases of COVID-19. The material from the prospective study consisted of cDNA or gDNA derived from T cells, B-cell-depleted T cells, or PBMCs. The dataset comprised deeply sampled blood TCRbeta repertoires from subjects exposed to, actively infected with, or recovered from COVID-19. A freely available public database, intended as a resource for researchers studying the immune response to SARS-CoV-2, is where the repertoires were released. Samples were obtained from the ongoing ImmuneRACE study (first 160 participants) and from 1,254 subjects provided by 6 global collaborators. Nearly every sample came with metadata listing a de-identified subject ID, COVID-19 status, age in years and sex. Where HLA class I and class II types were available, the types were taken from metadata supplied by the sample provider, not from assay-based typing.

Results the study describes overall, beyond this receptor: Clinical and demographic metadata were provided uncurated, with the amount varying by source and participant.

Material for sequencing was peripheral blood. The clonotype comes from a woman between 45 and 60 years old with acute or convalescent COVID-19. In this chain, TRBV24-1 is recombined with TRBJ2-3; TRBD2 is a possible D gene, resting on 5 matching bases. The DNA sequence reads TGTGCCACCAGTGATTTGCATCGAGGGCCAGATACGCAGTATTTT. It encodes CATSDLHRGPDTQYF.